A single sample gave rise to the 18 T cell receptor beta chains below, sequenced in a study of blood T cell repertoires in COVID-19. TCRdb keeps only in-frame clones here, not all; method: immunoSEQ multiplex PCR. Of around 480,000 clones detected, 88% appear once; the ten largest clones hold roughly 12%. The specimen was peripheral blood. The receptors derive from a woman aged 50 to 65 with COVID-19, enrolled during active disease.

This chain joins TRBV5-5 and TRBJ1-1, with no clear D. Germline assignment: CDR1 SGHKS and CDR2 YYEKEE (reference sequence). V lost 0 bases and J lost 3, with 12 bases in between. The CDR3 is 15 amino acids. The CDR3 bases are TGTGCCAGCAGCTTGGCGGTCGGCGCGGACACTGAAGCTTTCTTT. Translating gives CASSLAVGADTEAFF.

The chain recombines TRBV30 with TRBJ1-2; 7 bases align to TRBD1. The ends lost 5 bases at V and 4 bases at J; junction bases unmatched: 1. The CDR3 is 11 amino acids. CDR1 and CDR2 from the germline V gene are GTSNPN and SVGIG (reference sequence). The chain's CDR3 is CAWGQAYGYTF. Written as DNA, the CDR3 is TGTGCCTGGGGACAGGCCTATGGCTACACCTTC.

V gene TRBV6-6 combines with J gene TRBJ2-5; maybe TRBD2 (6 bases). V was trimmed by 7 bases and J by 5 bases, leaving 11 bases between them. Per germline, CDR1 MNHNY and CDR2 SVGAGI (reference sequence). The CDR3 has 12 residues. Written as DNA, the CDR3 is TGTGCCAGCATGGGGGGTTCGGAGACCCAGTACTTC. It encodes CASMGGSETQYF.

The chain has TRBV29-1 and TRBJ1-1; no firm D call. The CDR3 is made up of 13 amino acids. V lost 3 bases to trimming and J lost 4 bases, with 12 bases between them. Germline assignment: CDR1 SQVTM and CDR2 ANQGSEA. In DNA form, the CDR3 reads TGCAGCGTTGACCCTTCACGGGGCACTGAAGCTTTCTTT. This codes for CSVDPSRGTEAFF.

The rearrangement uses TRBV5-6 and TRBJ2-6, with TRBD1 matching 10 bases. The V and J ends lost 4 bases and 4 bases, in that order; junction bases with no gene match: 5. Germline assignment: CDR1 SGHDT and CDR2 YYEEEE. The CDR3 totals 16 residues. This CDR3 is CASSPGTGAGANVLTF. For the CDR3, the DNA is TGTGCCAGCAGCCCTGGGACAGGGGCCGGGGCCAACGTCCTGACTTTC.

The rearrangement links TRBV5-5 to TRBJ2-7; D is ambiguous. Germline assignment: CDR1 SGHKS and CDR2 YYEKEE (reference sequence). The CDR3 length is 12 residues. The V gene lost 3 bases and the J gene lost 2 bases, with 6 bases spanning the gap. For the CDR3, the DNA is TGTGCCAGCAGCTCACCAGCCTACGAGCAGTACTTC. This translates into CASSSPAYEQYF.

The rearrangement joins TRBV4-1 to TRBJ1-1; no clear D. The length of the CDR3 is 15 residues. CDR1 and CDR2 (germline): MGHRA, YSYEKL. Trimming stripped 1 base from V and 5 bases from J, with 14 bases between. The CDR3 DNA reads TGCGCCAGCAGCCAAGGACTCCGTCCTCGGACTGAAGCTTTCTTT. It codes for CASSQGLRPRTEAFF.

The gene calls are TRBV5-1 and TRBJ1-1; D may be TRBD1 (6 bases). Germline V gives CDR1 SGHRS, CDR2 YFSETQ. Trimming removed 4 bases at V and 6 bases at J, with 16 bases between. There are 14 residues in the CDR3. CDR3 region: CASSQQNRAAEAFF. Here the CDR3 DNA reads TGCGCCAGCAGCCAACAGAACAGGGCCGCTGAAGCTTTCTTT.

The chain recombines TRBV4-2 with TRBJ2-7, with 9 bases lining up with TRBD1. J lost 1 base, V lost 5 bases, and 6 bases had no gene match. The CDR3 has 15 residues. Germline CDR1 is LGHNA and CDR2 is YNFKEQ. CDR3 residues: CASSLAGTGSYEQYF. The CDR3 DNA reads TGTGCCAGCAGCTTAGCCGGGACAGGGTCCTACGAGCAGTACTTC.

The chain employs TRBV7-2 and TRBJ2-1; D possibly corresponds to TRBD1 (6 bases). V dropped 1 base and J dropped 2 bases, with 9 bases sitting between them. Germline V gives CDR1 SGHTA, CDR2 FQGNSA. CDR3 size: 15 residues. CDR3 region: CASSLVGGAYNEQFF. CDR3 DNA: TGTGCCAGCAGCTTAGTAGGGGGAGCCTACAATGAGCAGTTCTTC.

The V call is TRBV18, the J call TRBJ1-2; no clear D gene. CDR3 length: 17 amino acids. V lost 6 bases and J 2 bases, leaving 22 bases between the germline ends. Germline assignment: CDR1 KGHSH and CDR2 LQKENI. This CDR3 reads CASSYEPSGYSNYGYTF. CDR3 in DNA: TGTGCCAGCTCCTACGAACCGTCGGGATATTCCAACTATGGCTACACCTTC.

Comments on this clone: The same CDR3 arises from other DNA sequences in this sample as well. CDR3 sequence (DNA): TGTGCCAGCAGTTTATCCACAGGGAGAGAGACCCAGTACTTC. Its protein product is CASSLSTGRETQYF. This chain links TRBV27 with TRBJ2-5; D perhaps matches TRBD1 (6 bases). V lost 0 bases and J 4 bases, leaving 9 bases between the germline ends. Looked up from germline, CDR1 is MNHEY and CDR2 is SMNVEV (reference sequence). This CDR3 region has 14 residues.

The genes are TRBV11-2 and TRBJ1-1; D ambiguous. Germline V CDR1 and CDR2: SGHAT, FQNNGV. V shed 5 bases and J shed 7 bases, with 14 bases lying between them. This CDR3 region has 13 residues. The CDR3 DNA follows: TGTGCCAGCAGCCCTGTCGGGGTGGGTGAAGCTTTCTTT. It specifies CASSPVGVGEAFF.

This clone was observed once. This chain joins TRBV10-3 and TRBJ2-1, with TRBD2 identical over 10 bases. Trimming at V came to 6 bases and at J to 4 bases, leaving 12 bases not matched to a gene. CDR1 ENHRY and CDR2 SYGVKD come from the germline V gene. This CDR3 has 17 residues. The CDR3 reads CAISLGERGGLYNEQFF. CDR3 nucleotide sequence: TGTGCCATCAGCCTGGGGGAGCGGGGGGGATTATACAATGAGCAGTTCTTC.

The chain joins TRBV5-1 to TRBJ1-1; 9 nucleotides agree with TRBD1. Trimming at V came to 4 bases and at J to 11 bases, leaving 9 bases not matched to a gene. CDR1 and CDR2 from the germline V gene are SGHRS and YFSETQ. The CDR3 is made up of 13 amino acids. As DNA, the CDR3 is TGCGCCAGCAGCCTAACAGGGGGCGAGGGTGCTTTCTTT. Translation gives CASSLTGGEGAFF.

This clone has just one count. This chain connects TRBV6-5 to TRBJ1-2; TRBD1 is a possible D gene (5 bases). CDR3 size: 13 residues. CDR1 is MNHEY and CDR2 is SVGAGI in the germline V gene. The V end was cut by 6 bases, the J end by 4 bases, with 12 bases between. CDR3 DNA sequence: TGTGCCAGCAGCGCACAGGCTTTCTATGGCTACACCTTC. It is translated as CASSAQAFYGYTF.

This clone was recorded once. The chain carries TRBV14 and TRBJ2-3; D not certain. The CDR3 has 12 residues. The germline V gene encodes CDR1 SGHDN and CDR2 FVKESK. Trimming took 1 base from V and 5 from J, leaving 4 bases between them. The CDR3, as DNA: TGTGCCAGCAGCCAAGTCAAAGATACGCAGTATTTT. Amino acids: CASSQVKDTQYF.

There are a few counts of this clone. The chain links TRBV11-2 to TRBJ1-1; 7 nucleotides agree with TRBD1. Germline assignment: CDR1 SGHAT and CDR2 FQNNGV. The CDR3 covers 14 residues. Trimming removed 3 bases from V and 0 bases from J; junction bases left unmatched: 1. CDR3 amino acids: CASSLGQMNTEAFF. The CDR3 nucleotides read TGTGCCAGCAGCTTGGGACAGATGAACACTGAAGCTTTCTTT.